The sequence of this T cell receptor (beta chain) was determined in a study of blood T cell repertoires in COVID-19. Study-level information: Samples representing acute and convalescent COVID-19 were sourced from the United States, Italy and Spain. The cDNA or gDNA used as material had been derived from T cells, B-cell-depleted T cells, or PBMCs.

J lost 3 bases, V lost 7 bases, and 12 bases had no gene match. This CDR3 has 16 residues. The germline V gene encodes CDR1 SEHNR and CDR2 FQNEAQ (reference sequence). Original processing notes: Amplification of reference gene primers provided the estimated nucleated cell counts. Using immunoSEQ multiplex PCR, the repertoire was profiled, and TCRdb retains in-frame clones only, with some absent. The V and J calls and clone size come from that table; D and trimming were worked out from the DNA. The table lists 310,000 or so clones, about four fifths of them singletons, with about 1.2% in the top ten. The V call is TRBV7-9, the J call TRBJ2-7; 10 nucleotides align to TRBD1. The TCR sequence derives from a woman between 45 and 65 years old with acute or convalescent COVID-19. The sample consisted of peripheral blood. The CDR3 region has the DNA TGTGCCAGCACTCGAGGGGGACAGGGGAGGGGCTACGAGCAGTACTTC. Translation: CASTRGGQGRGYEQYF.